This T cell receptor beta chain was captured in a study of blood T cell repertoires in COVID-19. Study summary: T cells, B-cell-depleted T cells, or PBMCs supplied cDNA or gDNA.

Germline CDR1 is SQVTM and CDR2 is ANQGSEA. This CDR3 has 13 amino acids. Trimming cost V 5 bases and J 6 bases, with 16 bases left between them. Residents of 24 US areas, aged about 18 to 89 years, made up the participants. Cohorts were based on clinical histories the participants reported. Assay: immunoSEQ multiplex PCR; the TCRdb copy retains only in-frame clones and omits some. The sample has about 270,000 clones, about nine tenths seen once. The TCR comes from a young woman with acute COVID-19. The V call is TRBV29-1, the J call TRBJ2-5; D is perhaps TRBD1 (6 bases). Material: PBMCs or T cells enriched from blood (not recorded which). CDR3 protein: CSVTGTSTKTQYF. The DNA of the CDR3 is TGCAGCGTTACAGGGACGTCAACAAAGACCCAGTACTTC.